The rows below give T cell receptor beta chains drawn from one sample of a study of early stage breast cancer tumors. Clones were read by immunoSEQ multiplex PCR, and TCRdb kept only the in-frame ones, dropping some. The sample yields 45,000 to 65,000 clones, over 75% seen once. The sample was blood. The receptor source for this set is a person aged 35-55 years with breast cancer. Each CDR3 is given with its conserved first and last residue. The order of the fields is clone size, V gene, J gene, CDR3 protein. Size tells how often a clone was seen (once, few, many) or the class of an expanded clone, and some rows leave it out.

abundance: -; v_gene: TRBV28; j_gene: TRBJ1-2; CDR3aa: CASRGTSRDRVGYGYTF
abundance: -; v_gene: TRBV11-2; j_gene: TRBJ2-3; CDR3aa: CASSLDRTGTDTQYF
abundance: -; v_gene: TRBV30; j_gene: TRBJ2-7; CDR3aa: CAWSVWSQQGIGEQYF
abundance: -; v_gene: TRBV2; j_gene: TRBJ2-5; CDR3aa: CATRGAGLVGETQYF
abundance: once; v_gene: TRBV19; j_gene: TRBJ2-7; CDR3aa: CASSSAAGRGGQYF
abundance: -; v_gene: TRBV10-3; j_gene: TRBJ1-1; CDR3aa: CAISEKDRRAMNTEAFF
abundance: -; v_gene: TRBV2; j_gene: TRBJ1-3; CDR3aa: CASSRTGEKISF
abundance: -; v_gene: TRBV5-1; j_gene: TRBJ2-3; CDR3aa: CASSTTLAGGNTQYF
abundance: -; v_gene: TRBV5-6; j_gene: TRBJ1-1; CDR3aa: CASSRGFMNTEAFF
abundance: few; v_gene: TRBV11-2; j_gene: TRBJ1-1; CDR3aa: CASSPPGRLGTEAFF
abundance: -; v_gene: TRBV7-8; j_gene: TRBJ2-3; CDR3aa: CASRTGLTPGDTQYF
abundance: -; v_gene: TRBV21-1; j_gene: TRBJ2-7; CDR3aa: CASRDQDYEQYF
abundance: -; v_gene: TRBV28; j_gene: TRBJ2-3; CDR3aa: CASSDRGQPTDTQYF
abundance: -; v_gene: TRBV6-6; j_gene: TRBJ1-1; CDR3aa: CASSRADTEAFF
abundance: -; v_gene: TRBV7-2; j_gene: TRBJ2-2; CDR3aa: CASTQRRAAYTGELFF
abundance: -; v_gene: TRBV18; j_gene: TRBJ2-1; CDR3aa: CASSPPNSPGDNEQFF
abundance: -; v_gene: TRBV15; j_gene: TRBJ2-3; CDR3aa: CATSAGARTDTQYF